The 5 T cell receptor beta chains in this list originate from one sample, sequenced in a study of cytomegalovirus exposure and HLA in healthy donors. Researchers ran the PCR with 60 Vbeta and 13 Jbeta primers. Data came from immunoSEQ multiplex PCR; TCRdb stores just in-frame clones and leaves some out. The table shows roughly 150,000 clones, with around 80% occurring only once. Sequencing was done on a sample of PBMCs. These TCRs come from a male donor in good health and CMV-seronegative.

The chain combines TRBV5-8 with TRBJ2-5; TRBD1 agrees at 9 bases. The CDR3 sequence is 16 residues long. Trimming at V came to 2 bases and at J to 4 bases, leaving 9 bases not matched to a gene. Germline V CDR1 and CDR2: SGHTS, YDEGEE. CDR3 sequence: CASSFTGGAQGETQYF. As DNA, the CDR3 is TGTGCCAGCAGCTTTACAGGGGGCGCTCAGGGAGAGACCCAGTACTTC.

CDR3 region: CASSSIPGTGQETQYF. CDR3 sequence (DNA): TGTGCCAGCAGCTCAATACCTGGGACAGGTCAAGAGACCCAGTACTTC. This rearrangement joins TRBV7-2 to TRBJ2-5, with 8 bases fitting TRBD1. This CDR3 is built from 16 residues. Losses at the gene ends were 4 bases for V and 2 bases for J; bases not matched to a gene: 9. Germline V gene lookup returns CDR1 SGHTA and CDR2 FQGNSA.

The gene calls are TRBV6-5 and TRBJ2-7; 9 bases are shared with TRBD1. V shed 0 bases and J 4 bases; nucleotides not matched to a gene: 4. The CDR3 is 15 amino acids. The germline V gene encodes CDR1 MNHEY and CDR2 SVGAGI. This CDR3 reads CASSYSTGTGYEQYF. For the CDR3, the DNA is TGTGCCAGCAGTTACTCGACCGGGACAGGGTACGAGCAGTACTTC.

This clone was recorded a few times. The CDR3 coding sequence is TGCGCCAGCAGCTTAGGAGGGGCCCAAGAGACCCAGTACTTC. Its translation: CASSLGGAQETQYF. V usage is TRBV5-1 and J usage is TRBJ2-5; the D gene is possibly TRBD2 (6 bases). Germline V CDR1 and CDR2: SGHRS, YFSETQ. V lost 2 bases and J 1 base, leaving 9 bases between the germline ends. The CDR3 is 14 residues long.

The CDR3 here is CASNSRGQGRHNEQFF. CDR3 coding DNA: TGTGCCAGCAATTCCCGGGGACAGGGTAGACACAATGAGCAGTTCTTC. The chain joins TRBV27 to TRBJ2-1, with TRBD1 matching over 9 bases. Unmatched junction bases numbered 12, after V lost 7 bases and J lost 5 bases. Germline-derived CDR1 and CDR2 are MNHEY and SMNVEV (reference sequence). This CDR3 is built from 16 residues.